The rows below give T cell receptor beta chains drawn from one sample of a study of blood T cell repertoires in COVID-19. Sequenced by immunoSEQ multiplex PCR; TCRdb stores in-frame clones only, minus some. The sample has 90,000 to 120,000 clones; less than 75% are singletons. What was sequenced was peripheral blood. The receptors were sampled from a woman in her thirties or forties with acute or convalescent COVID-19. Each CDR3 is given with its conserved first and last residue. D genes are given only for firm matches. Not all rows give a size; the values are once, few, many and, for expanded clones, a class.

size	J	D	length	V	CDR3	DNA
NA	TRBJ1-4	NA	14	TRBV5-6	CASSPDSSLEKLFF	TGTGCCAGCAGCCCCGACAGCAGTCTTGAAAAACTGTTTTTT
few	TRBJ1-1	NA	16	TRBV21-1	CASSNLSLGGNTEAFF	TGTGCCAGCAGCAATCTATCCCTCGGAGGGAACACTGAAGCTTTCTTT
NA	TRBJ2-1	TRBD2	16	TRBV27	CASSSLAGGLNNEQFF	TGTGCCAGCAGTTCCCTAGCGGGGGGCCTTAACAATGAGCAGTTCTTC
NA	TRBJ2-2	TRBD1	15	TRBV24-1	CATSEGQGVAGELFF	TGTGCCACCAGTGAGGGACAGGGGGTCGCCGGGGAGCTGTTTTTT
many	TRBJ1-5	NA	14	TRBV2	CASGGQPTNQPQHF	TGTGCCAGCGGGGGACAACCCACCAATCAGCCCCAGCATTTT
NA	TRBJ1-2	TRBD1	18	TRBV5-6	CASSLYVLGLGTGGGYTF	TGTGCCAGCAGCTTGTATGTTTTAGGTCTCGGGACAGGGGGCGGCTACACCTTC
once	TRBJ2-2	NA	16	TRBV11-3	CASSLGTGLGTGELFF	TGTGCCAGCAGCTTAGGAACAGGTTTGGGCACCGGGGAGCTGTTTTTT
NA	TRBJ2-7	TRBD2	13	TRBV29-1	CSAMPGLFYEQYF	TGCAGCGCCATGCCGGGACTATTCTACGAGCAGTACTTC
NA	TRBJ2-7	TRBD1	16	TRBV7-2	CASSPPPGTGGNEQYF	TGTGCCAGCAGCCCGCCTCCCGGGACAGGGGGCAACGAGCAGTACTTC
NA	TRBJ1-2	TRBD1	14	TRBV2	CASSEDRLSYGYTF	TGTGCCAGCAGTGAGGACAGGCTCAGCTATGGCTACACCTTC
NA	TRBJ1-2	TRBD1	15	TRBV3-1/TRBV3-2	CASTPRDRTGDGYTF	TGTGCCAGCACCCCAAGAGATCGGACAGGGGATGGCTACACCTTC
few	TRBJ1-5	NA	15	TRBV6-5	CASSLQGIGNQPQHF	TGTGCCAGCAGTCTACAGGGAATCGGCAATCAGCCCCAGCATTTT
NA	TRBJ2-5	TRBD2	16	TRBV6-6	CASSFQLAGGGKTQYF	TGTGCCAGCAGTTTCCAACTAGCGGGGGGGGGTAAGACCCAGTACTTC
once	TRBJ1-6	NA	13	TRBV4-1	CASSQSVDSPLHF	TGCGCCAGCAGCCAATCTGTCGATTCACCCCTCCACTTT
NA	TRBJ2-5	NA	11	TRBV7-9	CASSKESAQYF	TGTGCCAGCTCGAAAGAGTCGGCCCAGTACTTC
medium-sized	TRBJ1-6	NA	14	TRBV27	CASSLQVYNSPLHF	TGTGCCAGCAGCCTACAGGTTTATAATTCACCCCTCCACTTT
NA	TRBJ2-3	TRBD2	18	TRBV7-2	CASSSSKTSGGAVDTQYF	TGTGCCAGCAGCTCCTCCAAGACTAGCGGGGGGGCCGTAGATACGCAGTATTTT
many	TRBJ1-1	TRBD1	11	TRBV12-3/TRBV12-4	CASSGNRGAFF	TGTGCCAGCAGTGGGAACAGGGGAGCTTTCTTT
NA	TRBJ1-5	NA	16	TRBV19	CASSIDMALSNQPQHF	TGTGCCAGTAGTATAGACATGGCTTTGAGCAATCAGCCCCAGCATTTT
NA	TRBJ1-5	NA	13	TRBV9	CASSVGGSQPQHF	TGTGCCAGCAGCGTAGGAGGGTCCCAGCCCCAGCATTTT
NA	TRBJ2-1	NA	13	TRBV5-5	CASSLSPAVEQFF	TGTGCCAGCAGCTTGAGCCCCGCTGTGGAGCAGTTCTTC
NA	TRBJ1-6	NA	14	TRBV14	CASRDKPNNSPLHF	TGTGCCAGCAGGGACAAACCTAATAATTCACCCCTCCACTTT
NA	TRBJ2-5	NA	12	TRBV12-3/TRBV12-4	CASSLRGETQYF	TGTGCCAGCAGTCTCAGGGGAGAGACCCAGTACTTC
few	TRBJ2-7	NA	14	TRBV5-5	CASRTNGEQGEQYF	TGTGCCAGCAGGACGAATGGGGAACAGGGCGAGCAGTACTTC
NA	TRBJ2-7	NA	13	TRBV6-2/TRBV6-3	CASSKTNGGSQYF	TGTGCCAGCAGCAAAACCAATGGCGGATCGCAGTACTTC
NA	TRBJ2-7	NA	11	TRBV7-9	CASSLSYEQYF	TGTGCCAGCAGCCTTTCCTACGAGCAGTACTTC
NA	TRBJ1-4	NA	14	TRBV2	CASSSTNRREKLFF	TGTGCCAGCAGCTCGACCAACCGGAGGGAAAAACTGTTTTTT